This record covers a single T cell receptor beta chain. The antigen remains undetermined. This table comes from immunoSEQ multiplex PCR, and its TCRdb copy is limited to in-frame clones, with some not included. Counted here are about 190,000 clones, approximately 92% occurring once; the ten biggest clones make up approximately 1.4%. These data are taken from a study of T cell responses to AZD1222 COVID-19 vaccine. Overall study results and limits: Repertoire collection took place solely once the T cell response had peaked.

The CDR3 consists of 15 residues. V lost 4 bases to trimming and J lost 8 bases; unmatched junction nucleotides: 9. Germline lookup yields CDR1 MGHRA and CDR2 YSYEKL. The chain joins TRBV4-1 to TRBJ1-4; 8 bases align to TRBD1. Here the sequenced sample was peripheral blood, taken on day 0 of AZD1222 vaccination. The sequence derives from an adult in good health. As DNA, the CDR3 is TGCGCCAGCAGCCGCCAGACAGGGGAGAGAGAAAAACTGTTTTTT. It specifies CASSRQTGEREKLFF.